Given below is one T cell receptor beta chain in context. Trimming at V came to 1 base and at J to 4 bases, leaving 12 bases not matched to a gene. Germline-derived CDR1 and CDR2 are MGHRA and YSYEKL. The CDR3 loop spans 18 amino acids. In the original processing: Estimates of nucleated cell counts were drawn from the amplification of reference gene primers. Some clones are missing from TCRdb's copy, which holds only in-frame ones; the method was immunoSEQ multiplex PCR. D and trimming were read from the DNA, whereas the V and J calls and clone size are those reported in that table. The sample has about 250,000 clones, roughly 82% seen once. This entry is derived from a study of blood T cell repertoires in COVID-19. In the study overall: There were acute and convalescent COVID-19 samples, and they came from the United States, Italy and Spain.

Sequencing was performed on peripheral blood. The sequence came from a woman of 80 years or more with COVID-19, enrolled during active disease. The chain is built from TRBV4-1 and TRBJ2-3; 9 bases fit TRBD2. The CDR3 here is CASSQGRSSGEAADTQYF. CDR3 nucleotide sequence: TGCGCCAGCAGCCAAGGACGATCTAGCGGGGAAGCGGCAGATACGCAGTATTTT.